This T cell receptor (beta chain) comes out of a study of blood T cell repertoires in COVID-19. Study overall: Samples taken during acute and convalescent COVID-19 were collected in the United States, Italy and Spain. T cells, B-cell-depleted T cells, or PBMCs supplied cDNA or gDNA.

In the original workflow: Amplified reference gene primers provided the basis for estimating nucleated cell counts. TCRdb's table, derived via immunoSEQ multiplex PCR, lists solely in-frame clones and lacks some. That table is the source of V, J and clone size, and D and trimming were worked out from the DNA. The table records some 250,000 clones, 70% to 90% of them present only once. Sequenced material: peripheral blood. This TCR was sampled from a human donor in a cohort sampled during active COVID-19.

CDR3 coding DNA: TGTGCCAGCAGTTTAGGCGGATACAATAATAATTCACCCCTCCACTTT. Translation: CASSLGGYNNNSPLHF. The chain recombines TRBV28 with TRBJ1-6; D is unclear. The CDR3 is 16 amino acids. The germline V gene encodes CDR1 MDHEN and CDR2 SYDVKM. V was trimmed by 2 bases and J by 5 bases, leaving 13 bases between them.